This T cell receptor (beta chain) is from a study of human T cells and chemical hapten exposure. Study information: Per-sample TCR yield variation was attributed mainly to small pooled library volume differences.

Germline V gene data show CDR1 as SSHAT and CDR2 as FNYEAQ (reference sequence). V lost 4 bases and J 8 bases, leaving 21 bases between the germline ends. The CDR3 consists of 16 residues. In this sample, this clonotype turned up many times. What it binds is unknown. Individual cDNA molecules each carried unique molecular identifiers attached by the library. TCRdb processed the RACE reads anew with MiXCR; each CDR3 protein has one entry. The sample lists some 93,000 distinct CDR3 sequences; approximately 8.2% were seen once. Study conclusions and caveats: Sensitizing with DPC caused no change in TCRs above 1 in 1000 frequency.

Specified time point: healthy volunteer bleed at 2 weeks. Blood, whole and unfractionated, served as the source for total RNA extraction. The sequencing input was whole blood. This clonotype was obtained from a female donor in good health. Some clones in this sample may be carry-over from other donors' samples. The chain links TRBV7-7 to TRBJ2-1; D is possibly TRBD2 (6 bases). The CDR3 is CASSSFNPGSLDEQFF. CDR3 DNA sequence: TGTGCCAGCAGCTCCTTTAACCCCGGGAGTCTGGATGAGCAGTTCTTC.